A selection of T cell receptor beta chains follows, all from one sample in a study of blood T cell repertoires in COVID-19. The protocol was immunoSEQ multiplex PCR, while the TCRdb copy is restricted to in-frame clones and leaves out a portion. The sample holds tens of thousands of clones, roughly 85% seen once. Sample: peripheral blood. These receptors all stem from a man aged 30-40 years with acute or convalescent COVID-19. The CDR3 runs from the conserved cysteine through the conserved F or W. The D gene is left open where the match is weak. Not all rows give a size; the values are once, few, many and, for expanded clones, a class.

clone size	D gene	V gene	J gene	CDR3 protein	CDR3 DNA
few	TRBD1	TRBV3-1/TRBV3-2	TRBJ2-7	CASSLRDSYEQYF	TGTGCCAGCAGTCTCCGGGACAGCTACGAGCAGTACTTC
-	-	TRBV7-2	TRBJ1-1	CASSRGGGRGTEAFF	TGTGCCAGCAGCCGTGGCGGGGGACGTGGCACTGAAGCTTTCTTT
once	-	TRBV21-1	TRBJ1-3	CASSKDRGLSSGNTIYF	TGTGCCAGCAGCAAAGACCGAGGACTATCCTCTGGAAACACCATATATTTT
-	-	TRBV27	TRBJ1-3	CASSFIPVPSGNTIYF	TGTGCCAGCAGTTTCATCCCAGTGCCATCTGGAAACACCATATATTTT
once	TRBD2	TRBV11-2	TRBJ2-4	CASSLLAGGPGQAKNIQYF	TGTGCCAGCAGCTTACTAGCGGGAGGGCCGGGGCAAGCCAAAAACATTCAGTACTTC
-	-	TRBV4-3	TRBJ1-6	CASSQDSDSNSPLHF	TGCGCCAGCAGCCAAGACTCGGACAGCAATTCACCCCTCCACTTT
-	TRBD1	TRBV12-3/TRBV12-4	TRBJ1-2	CASRGQGVLGYTF	TGTGCCAGCAGGGGACAGGGGGTTTTGGGCTACACCTTC
-	-	TRBV27	TRBJ1-1	CASSHGGIEAFF	TGTGCCAGCAGTCACGGGGGTATTGAAGCTTTCTTT
few	TRBD1	TRBV11-2	TRBJ2-7	CASRLSGTGLYEQYF	TGTGCCAGCCGACTATCCGGGACAGGGCTCTACGAGCAGTACTTC
-	-	TRBV4-2	TRBJ2-2	CASSQGSEEGGELFF	TGTGCCAGCAGCCAAGGGTCGGAGGAGGGCGGGGAGCTGTTTTTT
-	TRBD1	TRBV29-1	TRBJ2-7	CSVMTGPYEQYF	TGCAGCGTCATGACAGGGCCCTACGAGCAGTACTTC
-	TRBD1	TRBV29-1	TRBJ2-7	CSGGQGFDYEQYF	TGCAGCGGTGGACAGGGGTTTGATTACGAGCAGTACTTC